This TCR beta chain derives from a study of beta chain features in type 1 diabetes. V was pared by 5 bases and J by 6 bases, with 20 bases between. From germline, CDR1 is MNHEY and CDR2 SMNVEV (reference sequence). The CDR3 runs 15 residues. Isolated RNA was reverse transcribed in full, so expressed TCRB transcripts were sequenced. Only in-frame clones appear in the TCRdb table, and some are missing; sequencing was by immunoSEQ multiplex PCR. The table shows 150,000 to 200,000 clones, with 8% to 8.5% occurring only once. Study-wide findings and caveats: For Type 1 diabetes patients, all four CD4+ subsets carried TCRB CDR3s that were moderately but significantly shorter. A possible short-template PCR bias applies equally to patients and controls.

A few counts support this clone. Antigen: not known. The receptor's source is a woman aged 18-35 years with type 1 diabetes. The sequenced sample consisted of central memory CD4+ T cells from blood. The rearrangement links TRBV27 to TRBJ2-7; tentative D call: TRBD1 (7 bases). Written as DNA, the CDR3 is TGTGCCAGCAGTCCTTCGGCTTACAGGGGAGGCGAGCAGTACTTC. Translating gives CASSPSAYRGGEQYF.